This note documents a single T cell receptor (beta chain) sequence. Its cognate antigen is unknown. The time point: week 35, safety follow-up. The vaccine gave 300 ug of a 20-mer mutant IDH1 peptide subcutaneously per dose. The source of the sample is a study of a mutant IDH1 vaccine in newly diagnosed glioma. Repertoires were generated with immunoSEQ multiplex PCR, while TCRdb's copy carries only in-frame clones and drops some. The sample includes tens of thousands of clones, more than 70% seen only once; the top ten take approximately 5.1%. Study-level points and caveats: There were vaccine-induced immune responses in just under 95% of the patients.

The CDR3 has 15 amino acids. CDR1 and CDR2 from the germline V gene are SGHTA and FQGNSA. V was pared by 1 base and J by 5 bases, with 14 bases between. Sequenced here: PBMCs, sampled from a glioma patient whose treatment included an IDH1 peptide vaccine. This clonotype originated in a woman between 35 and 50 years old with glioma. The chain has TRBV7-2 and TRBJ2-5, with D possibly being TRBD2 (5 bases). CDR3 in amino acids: CASSLGEGGRETQYF. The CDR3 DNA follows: TGTGCCAGCAGCTTAGGGGAAGGAGGCCGGGAGACCCAGTACTTC. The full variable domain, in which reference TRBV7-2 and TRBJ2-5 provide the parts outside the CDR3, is GAGVSQSPSNKVTEKGKDVELRCDPISGHTALYWYRQSLGQGLEFLIYFQGNSAPDKSGLPSDRFSAERTGGSVSTLTIQRTQQEDSAVYLCASSLGEGGRETQYFGPGTRLLVL.